The source of this T cell receptor beta chain is a study of OX40 agonist ivuxolimab in advanced cancers. Overall study: Six ivuxolimab dose levels, 0.01 to 10 mg/kg, were given intravenously every 2 weeks. People who had prior anti-PD-1, anti-PD-L1 or anti-CTLA-4 therapy could take part, and under 45% had some.

Study results and caveats: Compared with CD4+, CD8+ T cells on average had more expanded clones. At 0.1 to 3.0 mg/kg, clonal expansion of CD4+ and CD8+ blood T cells had occurred by week 6.

Between the trimmed V and J ends, which lost 5 bases and 5 bases, there was a span of 22 bases. There are 16 residues in the CDR3. Germline-derived CDR1 and CDR2 are MNHEY and SMNVEV (reference sequence). This clone occurred once. Antigen unknown. The method was immunoSEQ multiplex PCR; TCRdb's version includes in-frame clones alone and lacks a portion of them. The profile covers about 93,000 clones, with approximately 94% appearing a single time and around 2.5% taken by the ten largest. V usage is TRBV27 and J usage is TRBJ2-7; D remains ambiguous. This material consisted of CD4+ or CD8+ T cells sorted from blood, taken in a trial of the OX40 agonist ivuxolimab. This clonotype was obtained from an adult with an advanced solid tumor such as melanoma, head and neck, liver or kidney cancer. The CDR3, as DNA: TGTGCCAGCAGTCCCCGCCAGGCCCTTATTCCTAACGAGCAGTACTTC. This translates into CASSPRQALIPNEQYF.